This entry is about one TCR beta chain. These data are taken from a study of blood T cell repertoires in COVID-19. About the study: In each case, the material was cDNA or gDNA derived from T cells, B-cell-depleted T cells, or PBMCs.

As processed by the authors: Quantification of nucleated cells was approximated via reference gene primer amplification. Only in-frame clones appear in the TCRdb table, and some are missing; sequencing was by immunoSEQ multiplex PCR. V and J calls and clone size come straight from that table; D and trimming were deduced from the DNA. The sample yields about 160,000 clones, around 83% seen once. Germline V lookup: CDR1 LGHDT, CDR2 YNNKEL (reference sequence). This CDR3 has 15 amino acids. The V and J ends lost 1 base and 1 base respectively, with 10 bases between them. The chain links TRBV3-1 (or the pseudogene TRBV3-2) to TRBJ1-2; no clear D gene. Sequenced input: peripheral blood. This receptor was obtained from a man between 65 and 80 years old who had recovered from COVID-19. In nucleotides, the CDR3 is TGTGCCAGCAGCCAAGTCGGAGGAGGTAACTATGGCTACACCTTC. This translates into CASSQVGGGNYGYTF.